Listed below are T cell receptor beta chains from one sample, sequenced in a study of blood T cell repertoires in COVID-19. The table came from immunoSEQ multiplex PCR; TCRdb's copy has only in-frame clones and leaves some out. The sample consists of roughly 200,000 clones, about 80% of them appearing once. The sample was peripheral blood. The receptors shown here come from a man in his fifties with active or convalescent COVID-19. CDR3s include the opening cysteine and the closing phenylalanine or tryptophan. Fields, in order: clone size, D gene, V gene, J gene, CDR3 protein, CDR3 DNA. A D gene is named only where the DNA matches it firmly. Clone size is shown for a subset of rows, as once, few, many or a class of expanded clone.

clone_size: NA; d_call: TRBD1; v_call: TRBV6-5; j_call: TRBJ1-1; cdr3_aa: CASSYRDRSTEAFF; cdr3_nt: TGTGCCAGCAGTTACCGGGACAGAAGCACTGAAGCTTTCTTT
clone_size: NA; d_call: NA; v_call: TRBV11-3; j_call: TRBJ1-2; cdr3_aa: CASSVPLFPPYGYTF; cdr3_nt: TGTGCCAGCAGCGTCCCCCTTTTCCCCCCCTATGGCTACACCTTC
clone_size: NA; d_call: TRBD1; v_call: TRBV7-2; j_call: TRBJ2-5; cdr3_aa: CASSLGQGFETQYF; cdr3_nt: TGTGCCAGCAGCTTGGGACAGGGGTTTGAGACCCAGTACTTC
clone_size: NA; d_call: TRBD1; v_call: TRBV9; j_call: TRBJ2-5; cdr3_aa: CASSVDGQGALQETQYF; cdr3_nt: TGTGCCAGCAGCGTAGACGGCCAGGGGGCCCTACAAGAGACCCAGTACTTC
clone_size: NA; d_call: TRBD2; v_call: TRBV6-2/TRBV6-3; j_call: TRBJ2-3; cdr3_aa: CASSSASGTTDTQYF; cdr3_nt: TGTGCCAGCAGTAGCGCTAGCGGGACCACAGATACGCAGTATTTT
clone_size: NA; d_call: NA; v_call: TRBV5-5; j_call: TRBJ2-3; cdr3_aa: CASSVEVRGGLGTDTQYF; cdr3_nt: TGTGCCAGCTCCGTTGAAGTCAGGGGGGGACTAGGCACAGATACGCAGTATTTT
clone_size: NA; d_call: NA; v_call: TRBV27; j_call: TRBJ1-6; cdr3_aa: CASSLRTADNSPLHF; cdr3_nt: TGTGCCAGCAGTTTAAGGACAGCAGATAATTCACCCCTCCACTTT
clone_size: NA; d_call: TRBD1; v_call: TRBV2; j_call: TRBJ2-1; cdr3_aa: CASSKGQSYNEQFF; cdr3_nt: TGTGCCAGCAGCAAGGGACAGAGCTACAATGAGCAGTTCTTC
clone_size: NA; d_call: NA; v_call: TRBV7-9; j_call: TRBJ2-1; cdr3_aa: CASSLTGENNEQFF; cdr3_nt: TGTGCCAGCAGCTTGACGGGGGAAAACAATGAGCAGTTCTTC
clone_size: once; d_call: TRBD2; v_call: TRBV6-5; j_call: TRBJ2-3; cdr3_aa: CASSYSRGGVPDTQYF; cdr3_nt: TGTGCCAGCAGTTACTCCCGGGGGGGAGTACCAGATACGCAGTATTTT
clone_size: NA; d_call: NA; v_call: TRBV6-5; j_call: TRBJ1-1; cdr3_aa: CASSYSRGATEAFF; cdr3_nt: TGTGCCAGCAGTTACTCGCGGGGGGCCACTGAAGCTTTCTTT
clone_size: NA; d_call: TRBD1; v_call: TRBV15; j_call: TRBJ2-7; cdr3_aa: CATSRYRTGIYEQYF; cdr3_nt: TGTGCCACCAGCAGATACAGGACAGGGATCTACGAGCAGTACTTC
clone_size: NA; d_call: TRBD2; v_call: TRBV6-4; j_call: TRBJ2-2; cdr3_aa: CASSALAGGTGELFF; cdr3_nt: TGTGCCAGCAGTGCTCTAGCGGGTGGCACCGGGGAGCTGTTTTTT
clone_size: NA; d_call: NA; v_call: TRBV6-5; j_call: TRBJ2-1; cdr3_aa: CASSITGSSYNEQFF; cdr3_nt: TGTGCCAGCAGTATCACAGGGAGCTCCTACAATGAGCAGTTCTTC
clone_size: NA; d_call: NA; v_call: TRBV18; j_call: TRBJ2-2; cdr3_aa: CASSLNAGENTGELFF; cdr3_nt: TGTGCCAGCTCGCTAAATGCCGGGGAGAACACCGGGGAGCTGTTTTTT